The clone carrying this T cell receptor (beta chain) was seen many times. Its antigen is not known. Researchers built TCR beta libraries using quantitative 5'-RACE with molecular barcodes. TCRdb reanalysed the 5' RACE reads using MiXCR and keeps one entry per CDR3 protein. The data hold 500,000 to 650,000 distinct CDR3 sequences, with 5.3% observed a single time. This sample was taken from a study of CD8 T cells in ankylosing spondylitis. The study's findings and limits: Reports of some motif variants in reactive arthritis synovial fluid and blood predate this one. In ankylosing spondylitis blood, a motif of roughly eight highly homologous TCR beta variants appeared characteristic.

CDR1 LGHNA and CDR2 YSLEER come from the germline V gene. Trimming stripped 0 bases from V and 4 bases from J, with 15 bases between. The CDR3 contains 16 residues. The TCR originated in a male donor with ankylosing spondylitis. V is TRBV4-3 and J is TRBJ1-1; no firm D call. The sample was blood, either unsorted or a sorted T cell fraction (not recorded which). CDR3 sequence: CASSQDQLGSGTEAFF. CDR3 nucleotide sequence: TGCGCCAGCAGCCAAGATCAACTAGGTAGCGGCACTGAAGCTTTCTTT.